This is a list of T cell receptor beta chains from one sample in a study of OX40 agonist ivuxolimab in advanced cancers. The assay was immunoSEQ multiplex PCR, and TCRdb's table has in-frame clones only and misses some. The sample lists under 100,000 clones; roughly 92% were seen once. The sample in question was CD4+ or CD8+ T cells sorted from blood, obtained in a trial of the OX40 agonist ivuxolimab. Source of these receptors: an adult with an advanced solid tumor such as melanoma, head and neck, liver or kidney cancer. Both conserved end residues are part of each CDR3. Fields, in order: V gene, CDR3 protein.

v_gene: TRBV5-1; CDR3aa: CASSYGQGEYEQYF
v_gene: TRBV7-9; CDR3aa: CASSLASAGNYNEQFF
v_gene: TRBV11-1; CDR3aa: CASSHRGNNSPLHF
v_gene: TRBV5-6; CDR3aa: CASSIRLGLNGSYNEQFF
v_gene: TRBV7-2; CDR3aa: CASSTPGQGDLSYEQYF
v_gene: TRBV7-2; CDR3aa: CASSLPNIPYEQYF
v_gene: TRBV2; CDR3aa: CASSTAVSYEQYF
v_gene: TRBV6-5; CDR3aa: CASSFGILYEQYF
v_gene: TRBV27; CDR3aa: CASSFSYGTEAFF
v_gene: TRBV29-1; CDR3aa: CSTTGEALDTQYF
v_gene: TRBV9; CDR3aa: CASSVEGEGGGNTIYF
v_gene: TRBV11-2; CDR3aa: CASNLGQGNTEAFF
v_gene: TRBV5-1; CDR3aa: CASSPGGYEQYF
v_gene: TRBV5-6; CDR3aa: CASSFPTGARNEQFF
v_gene: TRBV2; CDR3aa: CASFYPGQVHNEQFF
v_gene: TRBV4-1; CDR3aa: CASSEQGNQPQHF
v_gene: TRBV29-1; CDR3aa: CSVEGQGPGNEQFF
v_gene: TRBV7-6; CDR3aa: CASSLAGTAEAFF
v_gene: TRBV7-3; CDR3aa: CASSSGVEKNEQFF
v_gene: TRBV5-6; CDR3aa: CASSLGLGGYTF
v_gene: TRBV9; CDR3aa: CASSVGTVNEQFF
v_gene: TRBV6-4; CDR3aa: CASSGNSGGYYNEQFF
v_gene: TRBV29-1; CDR3aa: CSVETMSVGQNYEQYF
v_gene: TRBV7-6; CDR3aa: CASSSTGGHYGYTF
v_gene: TRBV7-9; CDR3aa: CASSFMSTEAFF
v_gene: TRBV9; CDR3aa: CASSTPRGEIGVNQPQHF
v_gene: TRBV7-8; CDR3aa: CASTAPLAGVQETQYF
v_gene: TRBV4-3; CDR3aa: CASSQGTSGSYNEQFF
v_gene: TRBV11-3; CDR3aa: CASSPRRGATGELFF
v_gene: TRBV4-3; CDR3aa: CASSQEAPGAGLASYNEQFF
v_gene: TRBV27; CDR3aa: CASSLSGGSEAFF
v_gene: TRBV10-1; CDR3aa: CASSGPGRGEGDTQYF
v_gene: TRBV9; CDR3aa: CASSVAGGSSYEQYF
v_gene: TRBV7-9; CDR3aa: CASTGGRNNYGYTF
v_gene: TRBV30; CDR3aa: CAWKSGGLDRGAVF
v_gene: TRBV29-1; CDR3aa: CSVEVRDREYEQYF
v_gene: TRBV10-2; CDR3aa: CASRSGTSFHEQYF
v_gene: TRBV11-2; CDR3aa: CASSLDVYSIPYEQYF
v_gene: TRBV2; CDR3aa: CASTEGAAPQHF
v_gene: TRBV2; CDR3aa: CASRTSGVTQYF
v_gene: TRBV5-6; CDR3aa: CASSHTDTQYF
v_gene: TRBV9; CDR3aa: CASSVGDMNTEAFF
v_gene: TRBV7-7; CDR3aa: CASSIIQGGDQYF
v_gene: TRBV9; CDR3aa: CASSGDHTDTQYF
v_gene: TRBV4-1; CDR3aa: CASSQVGGGNYGYTF
v_gene: TRBV5-1; CDR3aa: CASKDPKETQYF
v_gene: TRBV30; CDR3aa: CAKGTGRLQETQYF
v_gene: TRBV18; CDR3aa: CASSSSGQGNSYEQYF
v_gene: TRBV4-1; CDR3aa: CASSQARLIFTDTQYF
v_gene: TRBV7-9; CDR3aa: CASSLARGQGNTEAFF
v_gene: TRBV9; CDR3aa: CASSATGGGGYTF
v_gene: TRBV5-1; CDR3aa: CASSTDRGPSYEQYF
v_gene: TRBV2; CDR3aa: CASSPQDFEGAFF
v_gene: TRBV7-6; CDR3aa: CASSRRPNTEAFF
v_gene: TRBV4-1; CDR3aa: CASSQESGRTSTGELFF